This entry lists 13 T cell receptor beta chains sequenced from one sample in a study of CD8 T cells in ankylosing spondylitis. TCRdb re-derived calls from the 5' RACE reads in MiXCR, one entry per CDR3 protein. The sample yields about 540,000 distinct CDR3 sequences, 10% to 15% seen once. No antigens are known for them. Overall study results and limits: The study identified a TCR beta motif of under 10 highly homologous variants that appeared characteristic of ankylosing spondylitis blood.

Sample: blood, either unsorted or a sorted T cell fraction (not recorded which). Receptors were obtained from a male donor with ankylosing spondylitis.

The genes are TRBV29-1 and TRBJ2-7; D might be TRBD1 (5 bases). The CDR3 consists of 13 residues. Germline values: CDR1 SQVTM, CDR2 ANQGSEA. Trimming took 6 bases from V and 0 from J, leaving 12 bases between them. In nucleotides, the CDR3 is TGCAGCGTCAGACAGTCTTTCTCCTACGAGCAGTACTTC. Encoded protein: CSVRQSFSYEQYF.

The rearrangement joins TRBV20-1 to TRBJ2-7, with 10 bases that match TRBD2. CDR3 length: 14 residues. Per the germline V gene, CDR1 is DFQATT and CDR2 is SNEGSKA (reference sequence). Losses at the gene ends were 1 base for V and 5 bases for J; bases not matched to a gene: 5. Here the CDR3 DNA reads TGCAGTGCTAGAGGTGGGACTAGCGTGGACGAGCAGTACGTC. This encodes CSARGGTSVDEQYV.

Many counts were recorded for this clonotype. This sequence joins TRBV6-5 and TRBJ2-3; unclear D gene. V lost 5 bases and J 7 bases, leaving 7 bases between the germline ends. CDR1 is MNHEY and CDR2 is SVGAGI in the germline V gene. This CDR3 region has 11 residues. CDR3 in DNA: TGTGCCAGCAGTACCCCCCATACGCAGTATTTT. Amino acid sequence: CASSTPHTQYF.

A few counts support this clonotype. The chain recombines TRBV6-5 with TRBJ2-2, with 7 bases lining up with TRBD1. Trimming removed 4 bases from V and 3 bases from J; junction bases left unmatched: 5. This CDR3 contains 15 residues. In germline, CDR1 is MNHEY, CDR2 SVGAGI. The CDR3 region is CASSSGDRYTGELFF. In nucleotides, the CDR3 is TGTGCCAGCAGTTCTGGGGACAGATACACCGGGGAGCTGTTTTTT.

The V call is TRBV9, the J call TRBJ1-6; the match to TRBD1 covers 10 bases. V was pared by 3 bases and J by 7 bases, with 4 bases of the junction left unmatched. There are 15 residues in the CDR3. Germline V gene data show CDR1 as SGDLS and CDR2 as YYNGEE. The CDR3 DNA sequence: TGTGCCAGCAGCGGACAGGGGGCACGGAATTCACCCCTCCACTTT. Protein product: CASSGQGARNSPLHF.

For the CDR3, the DNA is TGTGCCAGCAGTTTCGGGGACACTGTCGAGCAGTACGTC. Protein sequence: CASSFGDTVEQYV. The rearrangement joins TRBV28 to TRBJ2-7; D possibly corresponds to TRBD1 (6 bases). Germline CDR1 is MDHEN and CDR2 is SYDVKM. This CDR3 has 13 amino acids. The ends were cut back, 3 bases at V and 6 bases at J, with 12 bases in the middle.

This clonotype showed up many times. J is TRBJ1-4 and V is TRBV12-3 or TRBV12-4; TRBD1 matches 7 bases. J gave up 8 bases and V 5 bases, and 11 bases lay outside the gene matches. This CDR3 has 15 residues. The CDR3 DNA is TGTGCCAGCAGTATCGGACAGGTTTTTGGGGAAAAACTGTTTTTT. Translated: CASSIGQVFGEKLFF.

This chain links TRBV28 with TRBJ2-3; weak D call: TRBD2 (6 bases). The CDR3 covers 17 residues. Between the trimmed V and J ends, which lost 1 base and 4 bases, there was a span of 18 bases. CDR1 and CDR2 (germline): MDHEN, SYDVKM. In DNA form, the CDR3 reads TGTGCCAGCAGTTTATACGAGCGTCCATGGGGGGCAGATACGCAGTATTTT. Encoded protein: CASSLYERPWGADTQYF.

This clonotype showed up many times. CDR3 coding DNA: TGTGCCATCAGTGAGTCGGCGGGGGAGCTGTTTTTT. Translating gives CAISESAGELFF. V usage is TRBV10-3 and J usage is TRBJ2-2, with D unresolved. The CDR3 contains 12 residues. CDR1 and CDR2 from the germline V gene are ENHRY and SYGVKD. Trimming removed 0 bases at V and 8 bases at J, with 4 bases between.

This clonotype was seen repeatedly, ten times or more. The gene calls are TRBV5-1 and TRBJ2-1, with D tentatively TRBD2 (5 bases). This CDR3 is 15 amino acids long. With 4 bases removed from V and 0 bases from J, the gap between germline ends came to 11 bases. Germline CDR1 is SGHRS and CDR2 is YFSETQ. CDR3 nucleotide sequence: TGCGCCAGCAGCAAGGACGGGAACTCCTACAATGAGCAGTTCTTC. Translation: CASSKDGNSYNEQFF.

CDR3 region: CASSVESSGRYTGELFF. As DNA, the CDR3 is TGTGCCAGCAGCGTAGAGAGTAGCGGGAGGTACACCGGGGAGCTGTTTTTT. V is TRBV9 and J is TRBJ2-2, with 10 nucleotides matching TRBD2. Looked up from germline, CDR1 is SGDLS and CDR2 is YYNGEE. Trimming cost V 0 bases and J 3 bases; bases outside gene matches: 5. This CDR3 contains 17 residues.

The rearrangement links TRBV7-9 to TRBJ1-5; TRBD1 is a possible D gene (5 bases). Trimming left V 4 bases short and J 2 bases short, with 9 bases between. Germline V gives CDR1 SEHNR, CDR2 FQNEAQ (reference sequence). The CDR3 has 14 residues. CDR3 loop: CASSSTDGNQPQHF. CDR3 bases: TGTGCCAGCAGCTCGACAGATGGCAATCAGCCCCAGCATTTT.

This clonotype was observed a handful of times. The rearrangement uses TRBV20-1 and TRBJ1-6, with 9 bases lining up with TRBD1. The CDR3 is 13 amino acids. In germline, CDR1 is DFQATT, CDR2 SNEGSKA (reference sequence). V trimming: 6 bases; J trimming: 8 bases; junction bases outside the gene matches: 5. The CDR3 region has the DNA TGCAGTGCCCCGGGACAGGGACATTCACCCCTCCACTTT. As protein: CSAPGQGHSPLHF.